This T cell receptor beta chain was found in a study of shared clonotypes between healthy human individuals. Study-wide context: CD8 memory received one plate per donor, CD8 naive two, CD4 memory three and CD4 naive three. Overall study results and limits: The small donor group covered limited genetic and exposure diversity. Tissues were not sampled, only blood, and their repertoires likely differ. Shared clonotypes across all four donors exceeded non-shared ones in generation probability.

The method was immunoSEQ multiplex PCR; TCRdb's version includes in-frame clones alone and lacks a portion of them. The sample has approximately 710,000 clones, about 90% seen once. With respect to this clone: The antigen is not known.

V lost 3 bases to trimming and J lost 4 bases, with 13 bases between them. Germline-derived CDR1 and CDR2 are SQVTM and ANQGSEA. The length of the CDR3 is 13 residues. The source material was memory CD8+ T cells from PBMCs. Subset of the sample: CD45RO+ cells pooled with CCR7-negative TemRA cells. The receptor was derived from a young man in good health. Some clones in this sample may be carry-over from other donors' samples. This chain connects TRBV29-1 to TRBJ2-7, with D possibly matching TRBD2 (6 bases). The CDR3 DNA is TGCAGCGTTGAGGGCCAGGCGGGGTACGAGCAGTACTTC. This encodes CSVEGQAGYEQYF.